Shown below are 4 T cell receptor beta chains from a single sample sequenced in a study of blood T cell repertoires in COVID-19. Profiled with immunoSEQ multiplex PCR; TCRdb holds only in-frame clones, not every one. Counted here are more than 40,000 clones, around 87% occurring once; the ten biggest clones make up roughly 15%. The specimen was peripheral blood. The receptors here all came from a human donor in a cohort sampled during active COVID-19.

V gene TRBV4-1 combines with J gene TRBJ2-7; D possibly corresponds to TRBD2 (5 bases). V lost 0 bases to trimming and J lost 3 bases, with 12 bases between them. Per the germline V gene, CDR1 is MGHRA and CDR2 is YSYEKL. The CDR3 loop spans 15 amino acids. This CDR3 is CASSQEVSGVYEQYF. DNA of the CDR3: TGCGCCAGCAGCCAAGAAGTTTCCGGGGTCTACGAGCAGTACTTC.

This chain connects TRBV10-1 to TRBJ2-1; 9 nucleotides align to TRBD2. The CDR3 has 14 residues. With V trimmed by 3 bases and J by 7 bases, 4 bases remained unmatched. Germline V gene sequence: CDR1 WNHNN, CDR2 SYGVQD (reference sequence). The CDR3 is CASSDAGGLNEQFF. CDR3 coding DNA: TGCGCCAGCAGTGACGCGGGAGGGTTGAATGAGCAGTTCTTC.

This clone appeared once. This chain links TRBV25-1 with TRBJ2-1; the match to TRBD2 covers 10 bases. There are 15 residues in the CDR3. Germline assignment: CDR1 MGHDK and CDR2 SYGVNS. After removal of 3 bases from V and 8 bases from J, the junction contained 7 bases not matched to a gene. CDR3 in DNA: TGTGCCAGCAGTGATACTAGCGGGGAGGGAGATGAGCAGTTCTTC. This gives the protein CASSDTSGEGDEQFF.

V gene TRBV7-2 combines with J gene TRBJ1-4; D perhaps matches TRBD1 (5 bases). CDR3 length equals 15 residues. CDR1 SGHTA and CDR2 FQGNSA come from the germline V gene. Trimming shortened V by 5 bases and J by 10 bases, and 20 bases separated the two germline ends. The CDR3 coding sequence is TGTGCCAGCAGCCCAAGGGGTAGCAGGGTCGGAAAACTGTTTTTT. Residues: CASSPRGSRVGKLFF.